This T cell receptor (beta chain) originates from a study of shared clonotypes between healthy human individuals. Into CD45RA+ naive and CD45RA-negative memory subsets, the CD4+ cells were split. In the authors' workflow: In the immunoSEQ data, sequences were junction-only and lacked quality scores, so filtering differed. Sequencing used immunoSEQ multiplex PCR; TCRdb keeps in-frame clones, though not all of them. Clone size and V and J calls were adopted from that table, with D and trimming inferred from the DNA. Of approximately 530,000 clones listed, around 95% are singletons. Germline V gives CDR1 MDHEN, CDR2 SYDVKM. V was clipped by 6 bases and J by 7 bases, with 12 bases between them. This CDR3 is built from 13 residues.

The TCR comes from a woman in her twenties or thirties in good health. The genes are TRBV28 and TRBJ1-4; D might be TRBD1 (5 bases). Input material: naive CD4+ T cells sorted from blood. Subset defined: CD45RA+ positively selected. The CDR3 nucleotides are TGTGCCAGCAGAGACAGATTTTTTGAAAAACTGTTTTTT. Amino acids: CASRDRFFEKLFF.